The TCR beta chain under discussion was sequenced for a study of T cell repertoires in cytomegalovirus infection. Overall study results and limits: Using cumulative public TCR beta family frequency, the authors identified those who carried CMV together with the relevant HLA.

TCRdb itself ran the reads through MiXCR, one entry per CDR3 protein. The sample shows about 500,000 distinct CDR3 sequences, around a third of them seen only once. A few counts support this clonotype. The antigen remains undetermined. V shed 3 bases, J shed 6 bases, and the junction held 9 bases outside the gene matches. The CDR3 totals 15 residues. Germline V gene data show CDR1 as SGHDN and CDR2 as FVKESK. The chain employs TRBV14 and TRBJ1-2; 8 nucleotides match TRBD1. The source was cultured PBMCs, collected from culture after CMV antigen stimulation. The origin of this receptor is a human donor in good health (CMV status not recorded). Some clones in this sample may be carry-over from other donors' samples. The CDR3 bases are TGTGCCAGCAGCCAGGACCTGACAGGGGCCGATGGCTACACCTTC. Translated, it gives CASSQDLTGADGYTF.